One and the same sample provided the 3 T cell receptor beta chains below, sequenced in a study of identical twins. TCRdb processed the 5' RACE reads anew with MiXCR; each CDR3 protein has one entry. The sample gives just over 500,000 distinct CDR3 sequences, about 20% of which show up once; about 0.93% is in the top ten. This sample also belongs to another study, concerning T cells expressing NK-cell markers.

Sample: CD4+ T cells sorted from blood. The source of these receptors is a woman under 30 in good health.

The chain is built from TRBV7-8 and TRBJ2-1; possibly TRBD1 for D (6 bases). The CDR3 length is 13 residues. V dropped 9 bases and J dropped 9 bases, with 18 bases sitting between them. CDR1 is SGHVS and CDR2 is FQNEAQ in the germline V gene. Here the CDR3 DNA reads TGTGCCAGGGCCCCTAGGGGGATACGTGAGCAGTTCTTC. It yields the protein CARAPRGIREQFF.

The chain is built from TRBV12-3 or TRBV12-4 and TRBJ2-2, with D hard to call. CDR3 size: 16 residues. Trimming removed 2 bases from V and 0 bases from J, with 10 bases in between. In nucleotides, the CDR3 is TGTGCCAGCAGTTTAAGGTCTGCTGCGAACACCGGGGAGCTGTTTTTT. Translating it yields CASSLRSAANTGELFF.

Concerning this clonotype: A much larger clone differs by one base, so this may be a read error. The chain has TRBV5-1 and TRBJ2-1; TRBD2 aligns across 10 bases. The CDR3 length is 15 residues. Germline lookup yields CDR1 SGHRS and CDR2 YFSETQ. The CDR3 region is CASSSGLAVYNVQFF. In nucleotides, the CDR3 is TGCGCCAGCAGCTCCGGACTAGCGGTGTACAATGTGCAGTTCTTC.